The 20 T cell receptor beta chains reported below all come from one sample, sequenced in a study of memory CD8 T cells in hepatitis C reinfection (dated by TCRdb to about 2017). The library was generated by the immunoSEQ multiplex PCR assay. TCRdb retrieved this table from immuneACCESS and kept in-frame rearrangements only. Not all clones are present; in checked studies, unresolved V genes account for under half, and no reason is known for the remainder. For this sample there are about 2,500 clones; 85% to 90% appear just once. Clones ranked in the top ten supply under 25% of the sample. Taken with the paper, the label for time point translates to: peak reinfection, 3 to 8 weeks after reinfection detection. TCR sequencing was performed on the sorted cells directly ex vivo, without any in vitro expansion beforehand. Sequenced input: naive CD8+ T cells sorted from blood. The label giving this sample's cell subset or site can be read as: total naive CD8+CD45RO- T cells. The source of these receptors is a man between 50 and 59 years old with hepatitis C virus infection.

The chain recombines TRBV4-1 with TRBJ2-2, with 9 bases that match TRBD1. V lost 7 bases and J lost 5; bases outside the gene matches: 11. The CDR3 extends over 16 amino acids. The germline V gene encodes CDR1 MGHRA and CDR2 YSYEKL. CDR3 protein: CASTNWDRESTGELFF. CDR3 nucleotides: TGCGCCAGCACAAACTGGGACAGGGAATCTACCGGGGAGCTGTTTTTT.

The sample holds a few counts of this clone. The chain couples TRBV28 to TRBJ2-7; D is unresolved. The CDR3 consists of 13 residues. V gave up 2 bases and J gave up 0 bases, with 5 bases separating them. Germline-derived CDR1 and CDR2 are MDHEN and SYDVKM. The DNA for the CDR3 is TGTGCCAGCAGTTTAATCGGCTCCTACGAGCAGTACTTC. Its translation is CASSLIGSYEQYF.

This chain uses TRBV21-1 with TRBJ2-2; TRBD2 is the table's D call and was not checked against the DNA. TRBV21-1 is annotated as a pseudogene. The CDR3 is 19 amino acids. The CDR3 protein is CAGSTPPRVAGSNTGELFF. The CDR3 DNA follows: TGTGCCGGCAGCACCCCTCCGCGGGTAGCGGGATCGAACACCGGGGAGCTGTTTTTT.

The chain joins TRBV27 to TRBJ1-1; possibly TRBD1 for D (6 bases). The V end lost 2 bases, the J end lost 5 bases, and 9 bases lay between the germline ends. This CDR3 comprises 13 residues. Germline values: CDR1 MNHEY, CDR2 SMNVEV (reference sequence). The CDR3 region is CASSLQGLTEAFF. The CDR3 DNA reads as TGTGCCAGCAGTTTACAGGGGCTAACTGAAGCTTTCTTT.

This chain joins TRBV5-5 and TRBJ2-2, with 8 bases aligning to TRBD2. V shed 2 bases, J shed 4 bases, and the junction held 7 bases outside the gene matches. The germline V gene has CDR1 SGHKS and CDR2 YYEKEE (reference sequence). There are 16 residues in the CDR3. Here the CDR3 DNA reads TGTGCCAGCAGCTTATCAACTACTAGCGGCACCGGGGAGCTGTTTTTT. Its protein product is CASSLSTTSGTGELFF. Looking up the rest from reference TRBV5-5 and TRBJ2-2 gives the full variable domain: DAGVTQSPTHLIKTRGQQVTLRCSPISGHKSVSWYQQVLGQGPQFIFQYYEKEERGRGNFPDRFSARQFPNYSSELNVNALLLGDSALYLCASSLSTTSGTGELFFGEGSRLTVL.

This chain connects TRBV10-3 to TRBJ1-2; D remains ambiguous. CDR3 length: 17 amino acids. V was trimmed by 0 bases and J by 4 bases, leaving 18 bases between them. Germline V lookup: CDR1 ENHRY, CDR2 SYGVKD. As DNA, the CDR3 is TGTGCCATCAGTGAGTCGATTGTGGGCACCTCAGGCTATGGCTACACCTTC. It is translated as CAISESIVGTSGYGYTF.

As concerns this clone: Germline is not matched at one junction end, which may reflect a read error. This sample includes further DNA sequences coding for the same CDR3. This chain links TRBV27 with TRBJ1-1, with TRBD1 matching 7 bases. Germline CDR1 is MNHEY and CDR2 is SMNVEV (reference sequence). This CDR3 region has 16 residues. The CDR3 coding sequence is TGTGCCAGCAGTTCCAACAGGGGCAGGGGTCGCACTGAGGCTTTCTTT. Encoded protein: CASSSNRGRGRTEAFF.

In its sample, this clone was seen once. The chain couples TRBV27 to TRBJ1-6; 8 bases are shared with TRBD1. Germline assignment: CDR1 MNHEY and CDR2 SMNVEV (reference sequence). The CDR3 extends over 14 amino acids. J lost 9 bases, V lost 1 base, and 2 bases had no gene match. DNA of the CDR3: TGTGCCAGCAGTTTATACAGGGGGGCTTCACCCCTCCACTTT. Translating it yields CASSLYRGASPLHF.

The CDR3 region has the DNA TGTGCCAGCAGCCTGCCCGGGGTAGGAAACACCATATATTTT. Protein product: CASSLPGVGNTIYF. This rearrangement joins TRBV7-8 to TRBJ1-3; D gene ambiguous. V was pared by 5 bases and J by 4 bases, with 12 bases between. The CDR3 runs to 14 residues. Germline lookup yields CDR1 SGHVS and CDR2 FQNEAQ. Full variable domain (rest looked up from reference TRBV7-8 and TRBJ1-3): GAGVSQSPRYKVAKRGQDVALRCDPISGHVSLFWYQQALGQGPEFLTYFQNEAQLDKSGLPSDRFFAERPEGSVSTLKIQRTQQEDSAVYLCASSLPGVGNTIYFGEGSWLTVV.

This chain's CDR3 is CASLQGEMYGYTF. The CDR3 DNA follows: TGTGCCAGCCTACAGGGGGAAATGTATGGCTACACCTTC. The chain couples TRBV18 to TRBJ1-2, with TRBD1 identical over 8 bases. V lost 8 bases and J lost 5; bases outside the gene matches: 7. Per germline, CDR1 KGHSH and CDR2 LQKENI. This CDR3 has 13 amino acids.

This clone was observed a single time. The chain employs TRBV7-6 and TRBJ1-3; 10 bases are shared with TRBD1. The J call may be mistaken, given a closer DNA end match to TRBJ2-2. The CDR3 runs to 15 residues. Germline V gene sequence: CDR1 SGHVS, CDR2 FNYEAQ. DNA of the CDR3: TGTGCCAGCAGCTTAGGACAGGGGGCAGGCGGGGAGCTGTTTTTT. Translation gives CASSLGQGAGGELFF.

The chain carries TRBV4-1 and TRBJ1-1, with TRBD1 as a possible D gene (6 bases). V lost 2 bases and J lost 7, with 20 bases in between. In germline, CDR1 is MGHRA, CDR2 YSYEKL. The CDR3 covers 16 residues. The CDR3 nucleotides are TGCGCCAGCAGCCAACCTACGGGGGGGCTAGGAGGTGAAGCTTTCTTT. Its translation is CASSQPTGGLGGEAFF.

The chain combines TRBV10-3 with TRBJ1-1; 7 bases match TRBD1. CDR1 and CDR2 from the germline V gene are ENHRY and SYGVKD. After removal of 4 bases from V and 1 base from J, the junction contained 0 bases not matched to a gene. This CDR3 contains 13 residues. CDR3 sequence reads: CAISGTGNTEAFF. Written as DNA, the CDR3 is TGTGCCATCAGTGGGACAGGGAACACTGAAGCTTTCTTT.

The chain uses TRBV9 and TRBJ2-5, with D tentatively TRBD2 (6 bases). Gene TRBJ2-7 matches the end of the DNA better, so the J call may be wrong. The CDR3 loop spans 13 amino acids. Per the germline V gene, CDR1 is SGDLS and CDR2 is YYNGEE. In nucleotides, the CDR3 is TGTGCCAGCAGCGCTGGGGGGAACGACGAGCAGTACTTC. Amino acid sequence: CASSAGGNDEQYF.

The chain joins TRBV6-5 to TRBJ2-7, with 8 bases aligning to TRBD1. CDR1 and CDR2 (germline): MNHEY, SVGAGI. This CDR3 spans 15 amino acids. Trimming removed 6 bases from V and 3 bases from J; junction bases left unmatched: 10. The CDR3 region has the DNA TGTGCCAGCAGCACAACCGGGACAGGATACTACGAGCAGTACTTC. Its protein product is CASSTTGTGYYEQYF.

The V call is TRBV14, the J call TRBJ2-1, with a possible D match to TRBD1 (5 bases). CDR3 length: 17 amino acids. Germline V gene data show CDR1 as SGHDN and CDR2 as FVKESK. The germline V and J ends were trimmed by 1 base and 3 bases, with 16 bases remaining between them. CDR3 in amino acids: CASSQVADTMFYNEQFF. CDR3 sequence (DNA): TGTGCCAGCAGCCAAGTCGCGGACACTATGTTCTACAATGAGCAGTTCTTC. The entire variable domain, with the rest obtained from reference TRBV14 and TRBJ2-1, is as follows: EAGVTQFPSHSVIEKGQTVTLRCDPISGHDNLYWYRRVMGKEIKFLLHFVKESKQDESGMPNNRFLAERTGGTYSTLKVQPAELEDSGVYFCASSQVADTMFYNEQFFGPGTRLTVL.

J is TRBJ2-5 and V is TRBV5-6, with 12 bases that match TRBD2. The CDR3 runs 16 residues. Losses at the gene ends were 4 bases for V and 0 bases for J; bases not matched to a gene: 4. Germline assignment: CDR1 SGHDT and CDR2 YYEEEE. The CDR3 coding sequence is TGTGCCAGCAGCAAACCTAGCGGGAGGGACCAAGAGACCCAGTACTTC. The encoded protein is CASSKPSGRDQETQYF.

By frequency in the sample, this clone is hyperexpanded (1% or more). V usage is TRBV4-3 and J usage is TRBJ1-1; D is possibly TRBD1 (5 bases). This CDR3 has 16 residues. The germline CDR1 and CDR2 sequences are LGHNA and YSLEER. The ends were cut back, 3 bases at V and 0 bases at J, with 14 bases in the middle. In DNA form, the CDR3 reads TGCGCCAGCAGCCAGGGGTACGACAGTCTGAACACTGAAGCTTTCTTT. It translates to CASSQGYDSLNTEAFF.

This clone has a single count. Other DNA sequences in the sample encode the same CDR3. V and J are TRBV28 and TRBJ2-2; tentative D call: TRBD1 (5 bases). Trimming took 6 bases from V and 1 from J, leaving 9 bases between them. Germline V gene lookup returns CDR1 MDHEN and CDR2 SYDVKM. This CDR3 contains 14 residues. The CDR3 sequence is CASSLGQNTGELFF. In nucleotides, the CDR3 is TGTGCCAGCAGCTTGGGGCAGAACACCGGGGAGCTGTTTTTT.

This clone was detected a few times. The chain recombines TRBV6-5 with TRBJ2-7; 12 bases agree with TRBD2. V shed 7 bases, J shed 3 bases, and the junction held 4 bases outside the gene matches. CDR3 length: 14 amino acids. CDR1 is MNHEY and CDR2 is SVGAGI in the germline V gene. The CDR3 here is CASKTSGSSYEQYF. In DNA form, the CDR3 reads TGTGCCAGCAAGACTAGCGGGAGTAGCTACGAGCAGTACTTC.